This TCR beta chain emerged from a study of T-cell reconstitution after alpha-beta-depleted transplantation in children. The sample holds many counts of this clonotype. Unique molecular identifiers were built into the TCRbeta library. TCRdb re-called the PCR reads with MiXCR, one entry per CDR3 protein. The data hold a few hundred thousand distinct CDR3 sequences, with about an eighth observed a single time. Germline CDR1 and CDR2: SGHRS and YFSETQ. The CDR3 runs 14 residues. V was shortened by 0 bases and J by 8 bases, with 12 bases between the two germline ends. The sample in question was PBMCs, obtained from the stem cell graft. The chain joins TRBV5-1 to TRBJ2-1; D possibly uses TRBD1 or TRBD2 (5 bases each). This TCR was sampled from a human donor who donated a stem cell graft to a child with Fanconi anemia. The CDR3 region has the DNA TGCGCCAGCAGCTTGGAAATCGAGGGGTATGAGCAGTTCTTC. Translating gives CASSLEIEGYEQFF.